Shown below are 2 T cell receptor beta chains from a single sample sequenced in a study of blood T cell repertoires in COVID-19. TCRdb keeps only in-frame clones here, not all; method: immunoSEQ multiplex PCR. The table records about 300,000 clones, around 90% of them present only once. Sequencing input: peripheral blood. The receptors come from a man between 65 and 85 years old with acute or convalescent COVID-19.

The genes are TRBV5-1 and TRBJ1-3; D may be TRBD1 (5 bases). Per the germline V gene, CDR1 is SGHRS and CDR2 is YFSETQ. The CDR3 extends over 14 amino acids. Trimming removed 7 bases at V and 0 bases at J, with 11 bases between. CDR3 sequence: CASSTGPSGNTIYF. The CDR3 region has the DNA TGCGCCAGCTCTACAGGCCCCTCTGGAAACACCATATATTTT.

V is TRBV19 and J is TRBJ1-5, with 10 bases matching TRBD1. The germline CDR1 and CDR2 sequences are LNHDA and SQIVND (reference sequence). V shed 8 bases and J 6 bases; nucleotides not matched to a gene: 7. The CDR3 spans 14 residues. The CDR3 nucleotides read TGTGCCAGTTCGGGACAGGGGAGAACTCAGCCCCAGCATTTT. As protein: CASSGQGRTQPQHF.